Listed here are 30 T cell receptor beta chains from one sample, sequenced in a study of Ad26.COV2.S vaccination and SARS-CoV-2 variants. Some clones are missing from TCRdb's copy, which holds only in-frame ones; the method was immunoSEQ multiplex PCR. The sample has hundreds of thousands of clones, approximately 88% seen once; the top ten hold roughly 1.5%. Treatment: some 20 received Ad26.COV2.S at low or high dose, single or two shots; roughly 5 received placebo; per-sample allocation not given. Material that was analyzed had been drawn on day 63 after the first vaccine or placebo injection. Here the sequenced sample was peripheral blood, taken in a trial of Ad26.COV2.S vaccine versus placebo. The receptors originated from a person between 18 and 59 years old who received the Ad26.COV2.S COVID-19 vaccine or a placebo.

CDR3 loop: CASSVVYQPQHF. The DNA of the CDR3 is TGTGCCAGCAGCGTAGTATACCAGCCCCAGCATTTT. The rearrangement uses TRBV9 and TRBJ1-5; no reliable D call. The CDR3 has 12 amino acids. Germline V gene lookup returns CDR1 SGDLS and CDR2 YYNGEE. The V end lost 0 bases, the J end lost 7 bases, and 5 bases lay between the germline ends.

The CDR3: CATPRRGASNQPQHF. For the CDR3, the DNA is TGTGCCACCCCCCGGAGAGGGGCAAGCAATCAGCCCCAGCATTTT. V gene TRBV24-1 combines with J gene TRBJ1-5, with TRBD1 as a possible D gene (5 bases). V lost 9 bases and J 1 base, leaving 15 bases between the germline ends. There are 15 residues in the CDR3. Germline assignment: CDR1 KGHDR and CDR2 SFDVKD.

The chain combines TRBV29-1 with TRBJ1-1; the D is unclear. Per germline, CDR1 SQVTM and CDR2 ANQGSEA. The CDR3 is 11 amino acids. The ends were cut back, 6 bases at V and 8 bases at J, with 13 bases in the middle. CDR3 protein: CSVGLGEEAFF. The CDR3 DNA reads as TGCAGCGTCGGCTTGGGAGAAGAAGCTTTCTTT.

The sample holds one count of this clone. The chain carries TRBV7-2 and TRBJ2-5; 7 nucleotides line up with TRBD1. CDR3 length equals 15 residues. The V gene end was trimmed by 5 bases and the J gene end by 2 bases; junction bases not matched to a gene: 8. CDR1 is SGHTA, CDR2 FQGNSA, per germline. CDR3 sequence: CASSLLGTEQETQYF. The CDR3 DNA follows: TGTGCCAGCAGCCTATTGGGGACAGAACAAGAGACCCAGTACTTC.

This clone was counted a few times. The chain combines TRBV14 with TRBJ1-1; 7 bases match TRBD1. The CDR3 is 17 amino acids. With V trimmed by 1 base and J by 1 base, 9 bases remained unmatched. Germline CDR1 SGHDN, CDR2 FVKESK. CDR3: CASSQVGGVLRNTEAFF. In DNA form, the CDR3 reads TGTGCCAGCAGCCAAGTAGGGGGCGTCTTGAGGAACACTGAAGCTTTCTTT.

V and J are TRBV21-1 and TRBJ1-6. TRBV21-1 is a known pseudogene. The CDR3 length is 15 residues. The DNA of the CDR3 is TGTGCCAGCAGCAAACCGAGGGGGAGGGATTCACCCCTCCACTTT. Residues: CASSKPRGRDSPLHF.

The gene calls are TRBV6-2 or TRBV6-3 and TRBJ2-7; 8 bases are a match to TRBD1. The CDR3 is made up of 15 amino acids. V lost 0 bases to trimming and J lost 3 bases; unmatched junction nucleotides: 4. CDR1 MNHEY and CDR2 SVGEGT come from the germline V gene. The CDR3, as DNA: TGTGCCAGCAGTTACTCGCGACAGGGGATCTACGAGCAGTACTTC. It specifies CASSYSRQGIYEQYF.

Regarding this clone: At one end the junction does not follow the germline gene, possibly because of a read error. CDR3 amino acids: CASSPGQGGMVF. CDR3 coding DNA: TGTGCCAGCAGTCCCGGACAGGGAGGCATGGTCTTC. The chain links TRBV25-1 to TRBJ2-1; 8 bases agree with TRBD1. The CDR3 spans 12 residues. Looked up from germline, CDR1 is MGHDK and CDR2 is SYGVNS.

The chain combines TRBV30 with TRBJ1-3; D unresolved. The CDR3 is made up of 12 amino acids. V was trimmed by 0 bases and J by 6 bases, leaving 6 bases between them. Germline CDR1 is GTSNPN and CDR2 is SVGIG (reference sequence). CDR3 DNA: TGTGCCTGGAGTGTGGGTGAAAACACCATATATTTT. Protein sequence: CAWSVGENTIYF.

V usage is TRBV5-6 and J usage is TRBJ1-1; D not resolved. The CDR3 extends over 16 amino acids. The germline gives CDR1 SGHDT, CDR2 YYEEEE. V was clipped by 0 bases and J by 6 bases, with 18 bases between them. The CDR3 DNA reads TGTGCCAGCAGCTTGGTGGGCTATCGGCAGTCTTCTGAAGCTTTCTTT. As protein: CASSLVGYRQSSEAFF. The full variable domain, its missing parts supplied by reference TRBV5-6 and TRBJ1-1, is DAGVTQSPTHLIKTRGQQVTLRCSPKSGHDTVSWYQQALGQGPQFIFQYYEEEERQRGNFPDRFSGHQFPNYSSELNVNALLLGDSALYLCASSLVGYRQSSEAFFGQGTRLTVV.

The chain links TRBV25-1 to TRBJ2-7; 9 positions match TRBD2. CDR3 length equals 14 residues. V lost 2 bases, J lost 6 bases, and 5 bases stayed unmatched. Germline CDR1 and CDR2: MGHDK and SYGVNS. The CDR3 DNA is TGTGCCAGCAGTGAAAGGGGGACTAGCTCCGAGCAGTACTTC. It is translated as CASSERGTSSEQYF.

The rearrangement uses TRBV7-2 and TRBJ2-5; the D is unclear. Per the germline V gene, CDR1 is SGHTA and CDR2 is FQGNSA. Trimming cost V 3 bases and J 2 bases, with 10 bases left between them. The CDR3 extends over 14 amino acids. In nucleotides, the CDR3 is TGTGCCAGCAGCTTTCGACACCCTCAAGAGACCCAGTACTTC. Protein: CASSFRHPQETQYF.

The gene calls are TRBV6-5 and TRBJ1-3, with D unresolved. The CDR3 runs to 15 residues. V lost 6 bases to trimming and J lost 0 bases, with 12 bases between them. Germline CDR1 and CDR2: MNHEY and SVGAGI. The CDR3 sequence: CASSPDTVSGNTIYF. The CDR3, as DNA: TGTGCCAGCAGCCCAGACACCGTCTCTGGAAACACCATATATTTT.

The V call is TRBV19, the J call TRBJ1-2; a possible D gene is TRBD1 (6 bases). Germline CDR1 and CDR2: LNHDA and SQIVND (reference sequence). This CDR3 region has 18 residues. With 1 base removed from V and 1 base from J, the gap between germline ends came to 19 bases. The DNA for the CDR3 is TGTGCCAGTAGTATAGCGGGGGCAGGGGCCGATCTTAACTATGGCTACACCTTC. It encodes CASSIAGAGADLNYGYTF.

This clone was recorded once. The chain is built from TRBV6-5 and TRBJ1-1; D perhaps matches TRBD1 (5 bases). This CDR3 region has 13 residues. Trimming cost V 2 bases and J 5 bases, with 9 bases left between them. Germline CDR1 MNHEY, CDR2 SVGAGI. The CDR3 nucleotides read TGTGCCAGCAGTTACGGGGGGTGGACTGAAGCTTTCTTT. Residues: CASSYGGWTEAFF.

The rearrangement joins TRBV13 to TRBJ1-5, with TRBD1 matching 7 bases. The CDR3 has 14 amino acids. Germline CDR1 reads PRHDT; CDR2 reads FYEKMQ (reference sequence). Unmatched junction bases numbered 1, after V lost 0 bases and J lost 5 bases. CDR3 amino acids: CASSLGGGDQPQHF. The DNA for the CDR3 is TGTGCCAGCAGCTTAGGAGGGGGCGATCAGCCCCAGCATTTT.

The J gene is TRBJ2-7, the V gene TRBV27; D possibly corresponds to TRBD2 (6 bases). The length of the CDR3 is 14 residues. Germline CDR1 reads MNHEY; CDR2 reads SMNVEV (reference sequence). V lost 3 bases and J 0 bases, leaving 9 bases between the germline ends. This CDR3 reads CASSFGGSSYEQYF. The CDR3 nucleotides are TGTGCCAGCAGTTTTGGGGGGAGCTCCTACGAGCAGTACTTC.

V gene TRBV19 combines with J gene TRBJ2-7; 9 bases line up with TRBD1. The CDR3 runs 15 residues. Germline-derived CDR1 and CDR2 are LNHDA and SQIVND (reference sequence). V shed 5 bases, J shed 7 bases, and the junction held 12 bases outside the gene matches. CDR3 DNA sequence: TGTGCCAGTAGTTCAATAGAACAGGGGGCGGAAGAGCAGTACTTC. This sequence encodes CASSSIEQGAEEQYF. Full variable domain (rest looked up from reference TRBV19 and TRBJ2-7): DGGITQSPKYLFRKEGQNVTLSCEQNLNHDAMYWYRQDPGQGLRLIYYSQIVNDFQKGDIAEGYSVSREKKESFPLTVTSAQKNPTAFYLCASSSIEQGAEEQYFGPGTRLTVT.

The rearrangement uses TRBV4-2 and TRBJ1-5; D remains ambiguous. CDR1 and CDR2 (germline): LGHNA, YNFKEQ. Trimming cost V 4 bases and J 5 bases, with 6 bases left between them. This CDR3 has 12 residues. The DNA of the CDR3 is TGTGCCAGCAGCCGAACTGATCAGCCCCAGCATTTT. As protein: CASSRTDQPQHF.

V is TRBV18 and J is TRBJ1-4, with D unresolved. V was shortened by 6 bases and J by 6 bases, with 11 bases between the two germline ends. The CDR3 is 13 amino acids. CDR1 and CDR2 (germline): KGHSH, LQKENI. The CDR3 here is CASSEATDEKLFF. The CDR3 DNA sequence: TGTGCCAGCTCCGAGGCCACCGATGAAAAACTGTTTTTT.

The J gene is TRBJ2-7, the V gene TRBV18, with TRBD2 matching 9 bases. J lost 6 bases, V lost 6 bases, and 12 bases had no gene match. This CDR3 contains 15 residues. Germline lookup yields CDR1 KGHSH and CDR2 LQKENI. The CDR3 nucleotides are TGTGCCAGCTCCCTTTCGGAGCGGGAGGTCGCCGAGCAGTACTTC. Protein product: CASSLSEREVAEQYF.

This chain links TRBV4-1 with TRBJ2-2; D not resolved. In germline, CDR1 is MGHRA, CDR2 YSYEKL. V shed 4 bases and J shed 5 bases, with 11 bases lying between them. This CDR3 contains 14 residues. The CDR3 loop is CASSPPTATGELFF. The CDR3 nucleotides are TGCGCCAGCAGCCCACCTACAGCTACCGGGGAGCTGTTTTTT.

This chain links TRBV7-2 with TRBJ1-2, with D possibly TRBD1 on 5 matching bases. This CDR3 has 15 amino acids. Germline lookup yields CDR1 SGHTA and CDR2 FQGNSA. Trimming removed 3 bases from V and 4 bases from J, with 15 bases in between. As DNA, the CDR3 is TGTGCCAGCAGCTTTAGCAGGGCCAAATCCTATGGCTACACCTTC. It specifies CASSFSRAKSYGYTF.

This clone has a handful of counts. This chain connects TRBV14 to TRBJ1-5; D call uncertain. The length of the CDR3 is 11 residues. From germline, CDR1 is SGHDN and CDR2 FVKESK. V shed 4 bases and J shed 8 bases, with 6 bases lying between them. CDR3 in amino acids: CASSPRKPQHF. In nucleotides, the CDR3 is TGTGCCAGCAGCCCGAGGAAGCCCCAGCATTTT.

This clone was detected once. This chain connects TRBV7-3 to TRBJ2-1, with D possibly being TRBD2 (6 bases). CDR1 is SGHTA, CDR2 FQGTGA, per germline. The CDR3 loop spans 12 amino acids. Trimming cost V 11 bases and J 9 bases, with 17 bases left between them. The chain's CDR3 is CASGSFGGEQFF. The CDR3 bases are TGTGCCTCAGGCTCCTTCGGGGGTGAGCAGTTCTTC.

The CDR3 DNA is TGTGCCTGGAGCCTTAAGGTGGGGGGCGCCTATGGCTACACCTTC. Translation gives CAWSLKVGGAYGYTF. The V and J genes are TRBV30 and TRBJ1-2; D is possibly TRBD1 (6 bases). The germline V and J ends were trimmed by 3 bases and 4 bases, with 18 bases remaining between them. The CDR3 extends over 15 amino acids. The germline V gene encodes CDR1 GTSNPN and CDR2 SVGIG (reference sequence).

V and J are TRBV5-4 and TRBJ1-6; tentatively, D is TRBD1 (6 bases). This CDR3 contains 16 residues. Germline V gene data show CDR1 as SGHNT and CDR2 as YYREEE (reference sequence). Trimming took 5 bases from V and 6 from J, leaving 18 bases between them. CDR3 nucleotide sequence: TGTGCCAGCAGTTCCCTCGGGGGGCTAGGTAATTCACCCCTCCACTTT. Translation gives CASSSLGGLGNSPLHF.

Remarks on this clone: The same CDR3 also results from other DNA sequences found in this sample. The rearrangement links TRBV7-2 to TRBJ1-3; the D is unclear. V lost 1 base to trimming and J lost 2 bases, with 6 bases between them. Germline CDR1 SGHTA, CDR2 FQGNSA. The length of the CDR3 is 14 residues. The CDR3 sequence is CASSLGGTGNTIYF. The CDR3 DNA follows: TGTGCCAGCAGCTTAGGGGGTACTGGAAACACCATATATTTT.

The chain recombines TRBV4-3 with TRBJ2-7, with a tentative D call TRBD1 (5 bases). Between the trimmed V and J ends, which lost 0 bases and 6 bases, there was a span of 12 bases. The CDR3 totals 14 residues. The V gene's germline CDR1 is LGHNA and CDR2 YSLEER. In nucleotides, the CDR3 is TGCGCCAGCAGCCAAGATCTCTGGGGCTCCGAGCAGTACTTC. Translating gives CASSQDLWGSEQYF.

The rearrangement uses TRBV3-1 (or the pseudogene TRBV3-2) and TRBJ1-1; D is unclear. Germline CDR1 and CDR2: LGHDT and YNNKEL (reference sequence). Between the trimmed V and J ends, which lost 4 bases and 4 bases, there was a span of 10 bases. The CDR3 has 13 residues. CDR3 sequence: CASSPSGRTEAFF. The CDR3 DNA follows: TGTGCCAGCAGCCCCTCCGGGCGCACTGAAGCTTTCTTT.